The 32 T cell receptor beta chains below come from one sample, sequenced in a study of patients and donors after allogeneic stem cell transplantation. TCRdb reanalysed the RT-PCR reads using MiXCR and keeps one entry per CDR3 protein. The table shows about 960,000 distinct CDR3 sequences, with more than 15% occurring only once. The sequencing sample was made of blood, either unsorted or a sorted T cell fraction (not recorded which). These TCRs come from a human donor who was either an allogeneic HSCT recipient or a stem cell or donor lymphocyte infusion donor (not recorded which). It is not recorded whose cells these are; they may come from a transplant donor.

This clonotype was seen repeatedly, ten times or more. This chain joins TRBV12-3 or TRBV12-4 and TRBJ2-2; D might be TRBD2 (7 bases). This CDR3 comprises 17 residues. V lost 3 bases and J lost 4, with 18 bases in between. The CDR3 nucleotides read TGTGCCAGCAGTTTGCGGGGGCCGAACGGGGCCACCGGGGAGCTGTTTTTT. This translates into CASSLRGPNGATGELFF.

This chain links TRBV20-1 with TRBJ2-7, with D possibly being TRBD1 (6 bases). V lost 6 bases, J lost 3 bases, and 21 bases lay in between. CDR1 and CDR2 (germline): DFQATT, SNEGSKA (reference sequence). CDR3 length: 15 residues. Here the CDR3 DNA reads TGCAGTGCCCCTAGGCCCCCGCAGGGGCGCTACGAGCAGTACTTC. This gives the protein CSAPRPPQGRYEQYF.

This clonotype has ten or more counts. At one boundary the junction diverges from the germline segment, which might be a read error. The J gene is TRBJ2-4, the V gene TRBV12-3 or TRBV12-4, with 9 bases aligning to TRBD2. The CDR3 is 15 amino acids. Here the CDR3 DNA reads TGTGCCAGCAGTCTAGCGGGATTGGCCAAAAACATTCAGTACTTC. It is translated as CASSLAGLAKNIQYF.

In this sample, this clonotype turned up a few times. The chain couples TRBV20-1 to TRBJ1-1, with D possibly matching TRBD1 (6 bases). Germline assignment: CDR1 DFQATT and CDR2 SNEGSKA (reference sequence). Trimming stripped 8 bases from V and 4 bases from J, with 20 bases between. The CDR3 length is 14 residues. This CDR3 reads CSPTEGGLVTEAFF. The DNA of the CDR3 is TGCAGTCCCACAGAAGGGGGGCTGGTCACTGAAGCTTTCTTT.

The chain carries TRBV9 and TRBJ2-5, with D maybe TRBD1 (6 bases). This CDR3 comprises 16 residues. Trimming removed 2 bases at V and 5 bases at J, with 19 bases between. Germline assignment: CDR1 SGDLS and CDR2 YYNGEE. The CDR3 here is CASSVSDSPFMETQYF. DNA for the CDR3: TGTGCCAGCAGCGTGTCGGACAGCCCGTTTATGGAGACCCAGTACTTC.

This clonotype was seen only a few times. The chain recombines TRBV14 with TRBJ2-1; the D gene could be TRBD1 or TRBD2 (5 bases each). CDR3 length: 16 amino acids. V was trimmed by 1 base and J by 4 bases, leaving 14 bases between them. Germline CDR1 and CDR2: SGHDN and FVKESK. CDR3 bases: TGTGCCAGCAGCCAAGGGGGAGCGTGGGGGTACAATGAGCAGTTCTTC. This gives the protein CASSQGGAWGYNEQFF.

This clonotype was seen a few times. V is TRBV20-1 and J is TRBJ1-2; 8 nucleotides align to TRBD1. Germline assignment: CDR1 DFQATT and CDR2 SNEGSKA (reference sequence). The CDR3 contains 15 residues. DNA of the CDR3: TGCAACCCCGGACGCACAGGGGGAGGGGACTATGGCTACACCTTC. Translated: CNPGRTGGGDYGYTF.

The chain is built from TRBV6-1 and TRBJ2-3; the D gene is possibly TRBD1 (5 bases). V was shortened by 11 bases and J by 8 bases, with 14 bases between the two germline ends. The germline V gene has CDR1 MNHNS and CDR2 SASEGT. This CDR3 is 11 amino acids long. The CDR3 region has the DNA TGTGCCGGGGCGGCGTCGGTTACGCAGTATTTT. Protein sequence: CAGAASVTQYF.

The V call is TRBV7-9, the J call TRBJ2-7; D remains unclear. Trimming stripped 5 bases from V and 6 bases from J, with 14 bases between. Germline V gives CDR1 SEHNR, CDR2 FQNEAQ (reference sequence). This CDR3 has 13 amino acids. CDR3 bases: TGTGCCAGCAGCCAAGGTGGTCCACCCGAGCAGTACTTC. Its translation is CASSQGGPPEQYF.

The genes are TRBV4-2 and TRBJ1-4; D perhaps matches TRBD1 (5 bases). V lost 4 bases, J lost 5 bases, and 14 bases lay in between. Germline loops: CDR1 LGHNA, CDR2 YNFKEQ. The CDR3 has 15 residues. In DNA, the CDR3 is TGTGCCAGCAGCCGACCATACGGGGGGAATGAAAAACTGTTTTTT. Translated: CASSRPYGGNEKLFF.

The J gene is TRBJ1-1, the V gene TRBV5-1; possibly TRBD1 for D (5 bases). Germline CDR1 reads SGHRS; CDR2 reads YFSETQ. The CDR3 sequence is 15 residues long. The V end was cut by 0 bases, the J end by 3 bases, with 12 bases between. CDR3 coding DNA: TGCGCCAGCAGCTTGGGGGGGGGAGCAGACACTGAAGCTTTCTTT. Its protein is CASSLGGGADTEAFF.

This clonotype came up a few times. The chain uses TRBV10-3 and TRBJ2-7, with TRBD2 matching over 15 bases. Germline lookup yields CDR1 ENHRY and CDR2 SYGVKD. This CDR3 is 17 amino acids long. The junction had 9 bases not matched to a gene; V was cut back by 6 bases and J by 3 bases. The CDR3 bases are TGTGCCATCAGCCCGGGACTAGCGGGAGGACCCCACTACGAGCAGTACTTC. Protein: CAISPGLAGGPHYEQYF.

Here the CDR3 reads CASTSRLSGAHYGYTF. The CDR3 DNA is TGTGCCAGCACTTCCCGCCTCAGTGGGGCACACTATGGCTACACCTTC. The chain couples TRBV12-3 or TRBV12-4 to TRBJ1-2; tentative D call: TRBD1 (5 bases). Trimming removed 7 bases at V and 3 bases at J, with 21 bases between. CDR3 length equals 16 residues.

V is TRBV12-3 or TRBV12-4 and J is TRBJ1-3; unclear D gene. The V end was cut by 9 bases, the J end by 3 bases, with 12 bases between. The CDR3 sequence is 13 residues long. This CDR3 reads CASLFPLGNTIYF. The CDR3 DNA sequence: TGTGCCAGTCTCTTCCCCCTTGGAAACACCATATATTTT.

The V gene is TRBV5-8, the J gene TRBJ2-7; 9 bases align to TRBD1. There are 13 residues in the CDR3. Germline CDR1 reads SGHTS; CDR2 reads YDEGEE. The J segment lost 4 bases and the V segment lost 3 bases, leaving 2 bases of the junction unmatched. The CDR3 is CASSWDREYEQYF. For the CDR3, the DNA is TGTGCCAGCAGCTGGGACAGGGAGTACGAGCAGTACTTC.

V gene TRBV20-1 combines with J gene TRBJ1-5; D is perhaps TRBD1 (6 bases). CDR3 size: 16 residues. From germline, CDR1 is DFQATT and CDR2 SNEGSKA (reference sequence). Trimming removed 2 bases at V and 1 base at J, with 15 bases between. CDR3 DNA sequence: TGCAGTGCTAGATCAAGGGGGAACGGGAGCAATCAGCCCCAGCATTTT. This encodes CSARSRGNGSNQPQHF.

Here the CDR3 reads CASSLSIAASYNEQFF. The CDR3 coding sequence is TGTGCCAGCAGCCTATCGATAGCGGCCTCCTACAATGAGCAGTTCTTC. This chain joins TRBV14 and TRBJ2-1, with a tentative D call TRBD2 (6 bases). The CDR3 is 16 amino acids. V dropped 4 bases and J dropped 0 bases, with 13 bases sitting between them. Per germline, CDR1 SGHDN and CDR2 FVKESK.

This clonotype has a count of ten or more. In DNA form, the CDR3 reads TGCAGTGCTAGAGATATAGGGGGGATTCGGGATGAAGCTTTCTTT. The encoded protein is CSARDIGGIRDEAFF. The gene calls are TRBV20-1 and TRBJ1-1; possible D gene TRBD1, 6 bases. Trimming removed 0 bases at V and 7 bases at J, with 18 bases between. There are 15 residues in the CDR3. Germline-derived CDR1 and CDR2 are DFQATT and SNEGSKA (reference sequence).

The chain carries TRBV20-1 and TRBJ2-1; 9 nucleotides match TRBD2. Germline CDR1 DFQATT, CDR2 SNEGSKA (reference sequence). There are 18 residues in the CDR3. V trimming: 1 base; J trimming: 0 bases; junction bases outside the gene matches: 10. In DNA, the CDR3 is TGCAGTGCTAGAGTGGTAGCGGGGGCCCCCAGCTCCTACAATGAGCAGTTCTTC. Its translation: CSARVVAGAPSSYNEQFF.

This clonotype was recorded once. This CDR3 is CASSYYQGGTSGEETQYF. DNA of the CDR3: TGCGCCAGCAGCTATTACCAGGGCGGGACTAGCGGAGAAGAGACCCAGTACTTC. The V gene is TRBV4-1, the J gene TRBJ2-5; 11 nucleotides line up with TRBD2. This CDR3 has 18 residues. Unmatched junction bases numbered 14, after V lost 5 bases and J lost 3 bases. Germline V lookup: CDR1 MGHRA, CDR2 YSYEKL.

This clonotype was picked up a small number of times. The CDR3 region has the DNA TGTGCCAGCAGCCAAGATCCTGCAGGCTACGAGCAGTACTTC. This translates into CASSQDPAGYEQYF. This rearrangement joins TRBV3-1 to TRBJ2-7; D is unclear. Trimming cost V 0 bases and J 3 bases, with 9 bases left between them. This CDR3 contains 14 residues. From germline, CDR1 is LGHDT and CDR2 YNNKEL (reference sequence).

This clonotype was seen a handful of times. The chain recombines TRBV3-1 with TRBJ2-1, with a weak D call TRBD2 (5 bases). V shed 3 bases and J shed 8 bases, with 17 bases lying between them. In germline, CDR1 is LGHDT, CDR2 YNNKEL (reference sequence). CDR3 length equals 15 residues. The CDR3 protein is CASSHQRRRGDEQFF. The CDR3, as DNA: TGTGCCAGCAGCCACCAGCGGAGGCGTGGCGATGAGCAGTTCTTC.

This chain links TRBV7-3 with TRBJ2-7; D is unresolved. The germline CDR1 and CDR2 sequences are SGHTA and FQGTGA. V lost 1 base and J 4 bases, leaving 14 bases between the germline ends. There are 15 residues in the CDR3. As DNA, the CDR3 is TGTGCCAGCAGCTTAAAAAGGGTCGGAGCTTACGAGCAGTACTTC. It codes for CASSLKRVGAYEQYF.

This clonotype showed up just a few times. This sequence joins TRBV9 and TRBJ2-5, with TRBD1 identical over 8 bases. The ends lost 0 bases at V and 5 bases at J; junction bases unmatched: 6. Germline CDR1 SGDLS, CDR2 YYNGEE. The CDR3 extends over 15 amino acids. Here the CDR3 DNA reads TGTGCCAGCAGCGTAGGCTCAGGGGGCGGCGAGACCCAGTACTTC. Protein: CASSVGSGGGETQYF.

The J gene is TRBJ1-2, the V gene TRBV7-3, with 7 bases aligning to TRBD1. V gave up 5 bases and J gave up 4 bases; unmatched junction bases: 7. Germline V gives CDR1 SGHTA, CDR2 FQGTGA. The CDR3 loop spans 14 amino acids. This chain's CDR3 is CASSIRQGTYGYTF. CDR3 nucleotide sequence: TGTGCCAGCAGCATTCGACAGGGAACCTATGGCTACACCTTC.

The CDR3 DNA follows: TGTGCCAGCAGCCGGGACAGGATACAGCCCCAGCATTTT. Its protein is CASSRDRIQPQHF. The gene calls are TRBV7-8 and TRBJ1-5, with 8 bases identical to TRBD1. V dropped 5 bases and J dropped 7; count of bases not matched to a gene: 4. The germline V gene has CDR1 SGHVS and CDR2 FQNEAQ. The CDR3 runs 13 residues.

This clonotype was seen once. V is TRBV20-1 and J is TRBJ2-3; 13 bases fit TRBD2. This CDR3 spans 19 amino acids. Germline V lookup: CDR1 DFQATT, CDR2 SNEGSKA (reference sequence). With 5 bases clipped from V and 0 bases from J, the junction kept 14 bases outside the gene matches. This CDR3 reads CSARAGLAGPFLSTDTQYF. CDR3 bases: TGCAGTGCTCGCGCGGGACTAGCGGGGCCCTTCTTGAGCACAGATACGCAGTATTTT.

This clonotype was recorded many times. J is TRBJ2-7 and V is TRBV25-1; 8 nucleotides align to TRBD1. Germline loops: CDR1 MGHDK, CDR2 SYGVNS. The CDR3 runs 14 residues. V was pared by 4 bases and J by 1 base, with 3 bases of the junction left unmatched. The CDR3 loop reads CASSGGTGSYEQYF. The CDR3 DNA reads TGTGCCAGCAGTGGGGGGACAGGATCCTACGAGCAGTACTTC.

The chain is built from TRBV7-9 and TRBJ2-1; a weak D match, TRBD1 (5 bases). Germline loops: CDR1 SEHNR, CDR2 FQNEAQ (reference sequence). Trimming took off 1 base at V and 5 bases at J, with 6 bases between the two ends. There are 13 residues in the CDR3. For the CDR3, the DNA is TGTGCCAGCAGCTTAGAGGGGAACAATGAGCAGTTCTTC. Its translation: CASSLEGNNEQFF.

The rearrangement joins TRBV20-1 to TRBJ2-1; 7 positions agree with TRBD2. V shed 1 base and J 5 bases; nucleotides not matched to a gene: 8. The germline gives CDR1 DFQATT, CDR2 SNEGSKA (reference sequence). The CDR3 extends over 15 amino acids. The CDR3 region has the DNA TGCAGTGCTAGAGGATTGCTAGCGGAGAACAATGAGCAGTTCTTC. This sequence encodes CSARGLLAENNEQFF.

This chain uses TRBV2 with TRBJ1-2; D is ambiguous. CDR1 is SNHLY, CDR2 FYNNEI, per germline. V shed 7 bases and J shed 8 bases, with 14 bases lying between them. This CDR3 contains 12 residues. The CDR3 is CASTAWTAGYTF. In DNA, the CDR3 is TGTGCCAGCACAGCATGGACCGCCGGCTACACCTTC. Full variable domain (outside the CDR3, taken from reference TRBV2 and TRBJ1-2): EPEVTQTPSHQVTQMGQEVILRCVPISNHLYFYWYRQILGQKVEFLVSFYNNEISEKSEIFDDQFSVERPDGSNFTLKIRSTKLEDSAMYFCASTAWTAGYTFGSGTRLTVV.

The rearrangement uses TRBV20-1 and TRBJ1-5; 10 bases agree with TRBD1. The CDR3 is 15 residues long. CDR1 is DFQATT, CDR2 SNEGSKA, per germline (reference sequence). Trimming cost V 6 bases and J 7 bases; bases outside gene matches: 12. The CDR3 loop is CSAPGDRGQWQPQHF. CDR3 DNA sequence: TGCAGTGCGCCAGGTGACAGGGGGCAATGGCAGCCCCAGCATTTT.